The clone carrying this T cell receptor beta chain has only a few counts. Its antigen remains unidentified. Each TCR beta cDNA library carried unique molecular identifiers. TCRdb fed the PCR reads into MiXCR, producing one record per CDR3 protein. This table has just over 250,000 distinct CDR3 sequences, 36% appearing once. Trimming removed 3 bases from V and 5 bases from J; junction bases left unmatched: 8. The CDR3 is 17 residues long. The germline CDR1 and CDR2 sequences are SEHNR and FQNEAQ (reference sequence). The data were taken from a study of post-analysis software for immune sequencing data. Regarding the study as a whole: The study found significantly lower normalized Chao1 diversity in multiple sclerosis patients than in controls. Patients used a few TRBV segments, including TRBV5-6, TRBV5-1 and TRBV20-1, more often than controls.

The clonotype originates from a girl aged 5-17 years with multiple sclerosis. The sample was blood. The rearrangement joins TRBV7-9 to TRBJ2-1, with 12 bases matching TRBD2. CDR3 loop: CASSLLAGGPKNNEQFF. DNA of the CDR3: TGTGCCAGCAGCTTGCTAGCGGGGGGGCCTAAAAACAATGAGCAGTTCTTC.